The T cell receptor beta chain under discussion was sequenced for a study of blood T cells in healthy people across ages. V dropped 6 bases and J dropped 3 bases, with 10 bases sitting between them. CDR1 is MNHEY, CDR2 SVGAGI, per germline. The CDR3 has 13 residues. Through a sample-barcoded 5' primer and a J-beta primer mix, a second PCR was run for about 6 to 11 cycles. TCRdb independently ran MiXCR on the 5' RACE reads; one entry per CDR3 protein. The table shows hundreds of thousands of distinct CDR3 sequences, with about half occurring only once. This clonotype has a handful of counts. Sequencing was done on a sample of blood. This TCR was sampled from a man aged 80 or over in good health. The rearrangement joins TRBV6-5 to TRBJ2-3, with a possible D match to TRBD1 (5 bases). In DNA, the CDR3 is TGTGCCAGCAGAGCACCAGGGACAGATACGCAGTATTTT. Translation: CASRAPGTDTQYF.